The rows below give T cell receptor beta chains drawn from one sample of a study of CD8+ T cells in alopecia areata. Method: immunoSEQ multiplex PCR; TCRdb's copy keeps in-frame clones and lacks some. The profile shows 85,000 to 110,000 clones, about nine tenths of them singletons. The specimen was CD8+ T cells sorted from blood, collected between weeks 30 and 35, from a patient treated with tofacitinib. The receptors were sampled from a human donor with alopecia areata. Each CDR3 is given with its conserved first and last residue. The D gene is left open where the match is weak. A clone size is listed for some rows: how often the clone was seen (once, few, many), or a class if it is expanded.

v_call	d_call	clone_size	j_call	cdr3_nt	cdr3_aa
TRBV7-8	TRBD2	NA	TRBJ2-7	TGTGCCAGCAGCTTTGGGACTAGCGGGAGTCCTGACGAGCAGTACTTC	CASSFGTSGSPDEQYF
TRBV13	TRBD1	NA	TRBJ2-5	TGTGCCAGCAGCCCGCGGACAGGGGGCTTCGAGACCCAGTACTTC	CASSPRTGGFETQYF
TRBV7-6	NA	NA	TRBJ2-7	TGTGCCAGCAGCTTAGAGGGCGGAACCTACGAGCAGTACTTC	CASSLEGGTYEQYF
TRBV6-5	TRBD2	NA	TRBJ2-3	TGTGCCAGCAGTTACCGGGTGGGGCGGGAGGAAGATACGCAGTATTTT	CASSYRVGREEDTQYF
TRBV7-8	TRBD1	once	TRBJ2-6	TGTGCCAGCAGCTTATTAACAGGGGAAGTGTCCGGGGCCAACGTCCTGACTTTC	CASSLLTGEVSGANVLTF
TRBV29-1	TRBD1	NA	TRBJ2-3	TGCAGCGTTGAAGGCGGACAGGGGAAGACAGATACGCAGTATTTT	CSVEGGQGKTDTQYF
TRBV29-1	NA	NA	TRBJ2-1	TGCAGCGTCGCAAGGGGAGTTGAGCAGTTCTTC	CSVARGVEQFF
TRBV30	NA	NA	TRBJ1-3	TGTGCCTGGGACCCACAGTTATCTGGAAACACCATATATTTT	CAWDPQLSGNTIYF
TRBV4-1	NA	NA	TRBJ2-5	TGCGCCAGCAGCCAAGCCTTAGATCAAGAGACCCAGTACTTC	CASSQALDQETQYF
TRBV27	NA	NA	TRBJ1-5	TGTGCCAGCAGTTCCCCGGGACCCGGGAATCAGCCCCAGCATTTT	CASSSPGPGNQPQHF
TRBV4-1	NA	NA	TRBJ2-7	TGCGCCAGCAGCCGAGAGCTTGGGTACGAGCAGTACTTC	CASSRELGYEQYF
TRBV7-8	NA	NA	TRBJ1-4	TGTGCCAGCAGCTTAAACCAAAACGCCGAAAAACTGTTTTTT	CASSLNQNAEKLFF
TRBV15	TRBD2	NA	TRBJ2-1	TGTGCCACCAGCAGGAGCGGGGGAACCTACAATGAGCAGTTCTTC	CATSRSGGTYNEQFF
TRBV23-1	NA	few	TRBJ2-7	TGCGCCAGCAGTTGCTGCCCCGGAACGGGGTACTTC	CASSCCPGTGYF
TRBV29-1	TRBD2	NA	TRBJ2-1	TGCAGCGTTCAAGCGGGGGGGCGCCATCAGCAGTTCTTC	CSVQAGGRHQQFF
TRBV13	NA	NA	TRBJ2-7	TGTGCCAGCAGCCTAGGGGGCGGGGCCTACTACGAGCAGTACTTC	CASSLGGGAYYEQYF
TRBV6-5	TRBD1	NA	TRBJ2-7	TGTGCCAGCAGTGAAGGACAGGAGTACTACGAGCAGTACTTC	CASSEGQEYYEQYF
TRBV11-1	TRBD2	NA	TRBJ2-2	TGTGCCAGCAGCTTGGGAGCGGGAGAGAACACCGGGGAGCTGTTTTTT	CASSLGAGENTGELFF
TRBV14	TRBD2	NA	TRBJ2-7	TGTGCCAGCAGCCAGTCTCTAGCGGGAGTTAGCTACGAGCAGTACTTC	CASSQSLAGVSYEQYF
TRBV18	TRBD2	NA	TRBJ2-1	TGTGCCAGCTCACCACCGATCCTTAGCGGGGTAGAAAGTTACAATGAGCAGTTCTTC	CASSPPILSGVESYNEQFF
TRBV5-1	TRBD1	NA	TRBJ1-3	TGCGCCAGCAGCTTCCGGGACAGCGGCTCTGGAAACACCATATATTTT	CASSFRDSGSGNTIYF
TRBV5-1	NA	NA	TRBJ2-7	TGCGCCAGCAGCACGGGCACGACTTCCTCCTACGAGCAGTACTTC	CASSTGTTSSYEQYF
TRBV6-6	NA	NA	TRBJ1-2	TGTGCCAGCAGCCCCCGAGGCAGGCTGAACTATGGCTACACCTTC	CASSPRGRLNYGYTF
TRBV5-6	TRBD1	NA	TRBJ2-5	TGTGCCAGCACCGGGACAGGGGCCACCTATCCGGGGGAGACCCAGTACTTC	CASTGTGATYPGETQYF
TRBV30	NA	once	TRBJ2-5	TGTGCCTGGGCCTACAACCAAGAGACCCAGTACTTC	CAWAYNQETQYF
TRBV29-1	NA	once	TRBJ2-1	TGCAGCGTTGAACGCTACAATGAGCAGTTCTTC	CSVERYNEQFF
TRBV9	TRBD2	NA	TRBJ2-3	TGTGCCAGCAGCTACGGGACTAGCGGGATCACAGATACGCAGTATTTT	CASSYGTSGITDTQYF
TRBV27	NA	NA	TRBJ2-7	TGTGCCAGCAGCCCTCGGGGCGGAGCCTACGAGCAGTACTTC	CASSPRGGAYEQYF
TRBV2	NA	once	TRBJ2-2	TGTGCCAGCAGTGAAGCGGAGACCGGGGAGCTGTTTTTT	CASSEAETGELFF
TRBV27	NA	NA	TRBJ2-4	TGTGCCAGCAGTGAACAGGGCCTCTACATTCAGTACTTC	CASSEQGLYIQYF
TRBV5-6	NA	NA	TRBJ2-7	TGTGCCAGCAGCTCATGTTCAAGGGGGGATTGCGAGCAGTACTTC	CASSSCSRGDCEQYF
TRBV2	TRBD1	once	TRBJ2-7	TGTGCCAGCAGTGGGACAGGGGGCAAAAGGTACGAGCAGTACTTC	CASSGTGGKRYEQYF
TRBV10-3	NA	NA	TRBJ2-7	TGTGCCATCAGTGAGCCGAAAGGGGAACCAGGCCAGTACGAGCAGTACTTC	CAISEPKGEPGQYEQYF
TRBV11-2	NA	few	TRBJ1-2	TGTGCCAGCAGCTTGGGGACAAGTATTAACTATGGCTACACCTTC	CASSLGTSINYGYTF
TRBV11-2	NA	NA	TRBJ1-2	TGTGCCAGCAGCCCACCGGGAGAAATCTATGGCTACACCTTC	CASSPPGEIYGYTF
TRBV7-9	TRBD1	NA	TRBJ2-1	TGTGCCAGCAGCTCCAATCGGGACAGGGCGTACAATGAGCAGTTCTTC	CASSSNRDRAYNEQFF
TRBV29-1	NA	NA	TRBJ2-1	TGCAGCGTTGAATTCCATACCTACAATGAGCAGTTCTTC	CSVEFHTYNEQFF
TRBV13	TRBD1	NA	TRBJ2-5	TGTGCCAGCAGCTTCGGGACAGCAATACAAGAGACCCAGTACTTC	CASSFGTAIQETQYF
TRBV10-3	NA	NA	TRBJ1-1	TGTGCCATCCGCCGGGGGCCGAACACTGAAGCTTTCTTT	CAIRRGPNTEAFF
TRBV5-1	TRBD1	NA	TRBJ2-3	TGCGCCAGCAGCTTGGGGACAGGGACGGGCACAGATACGCAGTATTTT	CASSLGTGTGTDTQYF
TRBV29-1	TRBD2	NA	TRBJ2-1	TGCAGCGTTGAAGATCGACTAGCGGGAGTCGAGCAGTTCTTC	CSVEDRLAGVEQFF
TRBV29-1	TRBD1	NA	TRBJ2-7	TGCAGCGCCCGGGACAGGGGGTTCTACGAGCAGTACTTC	CSARDRGFYEQYF
TRBV4-1	TRBD2	NA	TRBJ2-1	TGCGCCAGCAGCCAAGTGGCTAGCGGGACCCTCTACAATGAGCAGTTCTTC	CASSQVASGTLYNEQFF
TRBV7-9	NA	NA	TRBJ1-1	TGTGCCAGCTCCCGAGGGGGCACTGAAGCTTTCTTT	CASSRGGTEAFF
TRBV19	TRBD1	NA	TRBJ2-1	TGTGCCAGTAGTCCAACGACAGGGGGGAATGAGCAGTTCTTC	CASSPTTGGNEQFF
TRBV2	NA	NA	TRBJ2-7	TGTGCCAGCAGTGGACAGGAAAGAACCTACGAGCAGTACTTC	CASSGQERTYEQYF
TRBV4-1	NA	NA	TRBJ1-3	TGCGCCAGCAGCCATACGGACTTACCTGGAAACACCATATATTTT	CASSHTDLPGNTIYF
TRBV28	NA	NA	TRBJ1-5	TGTGCCAGCACCCTTAACCCGAACGGGAATCAGCCCCAGCATTTT	CASTLNPNGNQPQHF
TRBV19	NA	once	TRBJ1-5	TGTGCCAGTATCAAAAGTCCAGGTTCAAAGCAGCCCCAGCATTTT	CASIKSPGSKQPQHF
TRBV5-1	TRBD2	NA	TRBJ2-2	TGCGCCAGCAGCGAGGATCCAAGACTAGCAGAGGCGAACACCGGGGAGCTGTTTTTT	CASSEDPRLAEANTGELFF
TRBV27	NA	NA	TRBJ2-7	TGTGCCAGCAGTTTAGGCCGATCCTACGAGCAGTACTTC	CASSLGRSYEQYF
TRBV5-4	TRBD1	NA	TRBJ2-1	TGTGCCAGCAGTACGTCCCGGGACAGTTACAATGAGCAGTTCTTC	CASSTSRDSYNEQFF
TRBV19	TRBD1	once	TRBJ1-2	TGTGCCAGTCTTCACAGGGGTAGCTACACCTTC	CASLHRGSYTF